This T cell receptor (beta chain) was found in a study of cytomegalovirus exposure and HLA in healthy donors (dated by TCRdb to about 2017). In the study overall: According to a later analysis, one platform produced both the roughly 110 validation repertoires and the 666 repertoires of the first cohort. The study aimed to test whether signatures of past pathogen exposure could be identified by cataloging public T cell receptors. A separate validation cohort of 100 to 150 different subjects was used in addition to the roughly 700-subject first cohort. To predict cytomegalovirus infection status, the study brought together high-throughput TCR immunosequencing, statistical association of individual TCRs with disease status, and machine learning.

Turning to this clone: The clone's antigen remains unknown. No base qualities exist here, and no much larger clone lies one base off it.

Library preparation employed the immunoSEQ multiplex PCR assay. As for the authors' bioinformatics: A statistical classification framework was developed to diagnose cytomegalovirus status using the catalog of TCR beta chain sequences. The immuneACCESS repertoire file appears here via TCRdb, limited to in-frame rearrangements. These files lack a portion of the clones; in checked studies, under half of the deficit traces to unresolved V genes, and the cause of the others is not known. V and J calls and clone size are those listed in that table; D and trimming were worked out from the DNA. This sample holds fewer than 200,000 clones; roughly 89% were observed only once. The leading ten clones occupy 10% of the sample. Measured from the cysteine to the phenylalanine, the CDR3 is 15 residues long. The read is trimmed to its CDR3 DNA, 45 bases read in frame from base 1. For CDR1 and CDR2, the germline V gene (reference sequence) lists SGHNT and YYREEE. V ends up 3 bases short and J 0 bases short, with an unmatched junction base count of 4.

The donors were included in the validation cohort of 120 subjects, a group kept apart from the roughly 700-subject first cohort. Here is what the overall study found, with its caveats: The study gave a list of some 150 TCR beta chains associated with cytomegalovirus. Cytomegalovirus status was reported to be diagnosed by the classifier with high specificity and sensitivity in both the original and validation cohorts. The authors suggested that the approach could potentially be extended to other disease states and immunological phenotypes. All 120 or so repertoires were used to score co-occurrence in the validation cohort in a later analysis, because that analysis had no HLA typing for the cohort. A few of the identified cytomegalovirus-associated TCR beta chains were confirmed in vitro to be specific for cytomegalovirus antigens. In a later analysis, TCRs clustered in the first cohort were found to also tend to co-occur in the approximately 120 validation repertoires, with 90% to 95% of cluster scores above 0. Across donors, most TCR sequences were observed very rarely, whereas some public TCRs were present in many individuals.

This receptor was taken from a woman aged 18-29 years in good health and CMV-seropositive. The specimen sequenced was PBMCs. The sequence joins TRBV5-4 to TRBJ2-7, with TRBD2 identical over 9 junction bases. The sequenced DNA is TGTGCCAGCAGCTCTAGCGGGACCAGCTCCTACGAGCAGTACTTC. This sequence encodes CASSSSGTSSYEQYF.